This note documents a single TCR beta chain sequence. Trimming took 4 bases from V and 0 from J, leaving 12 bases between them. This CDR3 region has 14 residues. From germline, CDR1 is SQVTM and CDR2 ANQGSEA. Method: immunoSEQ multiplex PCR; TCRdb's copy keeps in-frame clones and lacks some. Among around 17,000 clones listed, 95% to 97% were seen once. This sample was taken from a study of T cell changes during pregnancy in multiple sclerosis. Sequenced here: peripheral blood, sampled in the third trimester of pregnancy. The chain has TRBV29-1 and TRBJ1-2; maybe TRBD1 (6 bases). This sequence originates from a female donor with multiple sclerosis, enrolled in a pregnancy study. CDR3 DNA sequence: TGCAGCGTTGTCTCCAGGGGAACTAACTATGGCTACACCTTC. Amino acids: CSVVSRGTNYGYTF.